This TCR beta chain was documented in a study of T cell repertoires in cytomegalovirus infection (dated by TCRdb to the late 2010s). Regarding the complete study: Donor HLA type was relevant to the analysis, as public TCR beta signatures indicated carriage of CMV infection together with the matching HLA type.

General study outcomes and caveats: Carriers of CMV infection plus the relevant HLA type were discriminated by the cumulative frequency of public TCR beta family members in the study cohort and in an independent approximately 360-donor cohort. The ex vivo response was dominated by HLA-C-restricted CMV-specific TCR beta clonotypes, which also provided the single most frequent clonotype in two of eight donors.

Of note for this clonotype: This receptor's antigen is unknown. No much larger clonotype is one base removed from it; base qualities were not supplied.

TCRdb records Illumina HiSeq 1500 as the sequencer. Through fastp at Q25 and MiXCR, TCRdb rebuilt clones from the public reads, retaining in-frame beta chains. Rows are combined by CDR3 protein, so each entry shows the most common genes and DNA. In this sample the table shows more than 650,000 distinct CDR3 sequences, approximately 34% of which occur a single time. 2.5% to 3.5% of the sample comes from the top ten. According to the germline V gene (reference sequence), CDR1 reads LNHDA and CDR2 reads SQIVND. Including the terminal cysteine and phenylalanine, the CDR3 comprises 14 residues. Of all the DNA, just the CDR3 is kept, 42 bases in frame from base 1. Trimming at the junction amounts to 2 bases on V and 2 bases on J, and the germline ends lie 10 bases apart.

The rearrangement combines TRBV19 with TRBJ2-7; the D gene lacks a confident call. The TCR comes from a human donor in good health (CMV status not recorded). Some clones in this sample may be carry-over from other donors' samples. Sequencing input: PBMCs. The DNA sequence is as follows: TGTGCCAGTAGTATAACTGGTGGGACCTACGAGCAGTACTTC. Translated, it reads CASSITGGTYEQYF.